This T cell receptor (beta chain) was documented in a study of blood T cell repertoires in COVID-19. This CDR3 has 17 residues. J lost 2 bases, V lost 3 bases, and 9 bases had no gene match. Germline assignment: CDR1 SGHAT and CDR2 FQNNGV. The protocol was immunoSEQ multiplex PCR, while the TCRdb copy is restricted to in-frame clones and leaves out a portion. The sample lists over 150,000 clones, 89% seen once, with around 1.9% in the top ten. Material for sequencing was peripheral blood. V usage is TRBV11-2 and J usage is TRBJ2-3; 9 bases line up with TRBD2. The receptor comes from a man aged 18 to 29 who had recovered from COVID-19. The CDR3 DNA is TGTGCCAGCAGCTTTAGGATAAGCGGGGGGATCACAGATACGCAGTATTTT. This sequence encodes CASSFRISGGITDTQYF.